The 20 T cell receptor beta chains listed next were all sequenced from one sample in a study of blood T cells in healthy people across ages. PCR was performed a second time for 7 to 11 cycles using a sample-barcoded 5' primer and a J-beta primer mix. TCRdb independently ran MiXCR on the 5' RACE reads; one entry per CDR3 protein. The table has around 800,000 distinct CDR3 sequences, about 53% seen once. The sequenced material came from blood. The receptors shown here come from a man older than 75 in good health.

This CDR3 is CASLKDRGGNTEAFF. The CDR3 bases are TGCGCCAGCCTCAAGGACAGGGGAGGGAACACTGAAGCTTTCTTT. The V and J genes are TRBV5-1 and TRBJ1-1, with 9 bases lining up with TRBD1. The CDR3 loop spans 15 amino acids. Germline V gene sequence: CDR1 SGHRS, CDR2 YFSETQ. The J segment lost 1 base and the V segment lost 7 bases, leaving 8 bases of the junction unmatched.

This clonotype has just a few counts. This chain links TRBV6-6 with TRBJ2-3; D possibly corresponds to TRBD1 (5 bases). V was trimmed by 6 bases and J by 14 bases, leaving 15 bases between them. Per the germline V gene, CDR1 is MNHNY and CDR2 is SVGAGI (reference sequence). The CDR3 totals 11 residues. The CDR3 spells CASSTDRYAYF. In DNA, the CDR3 is TGTGCCAGCAGCACAGACAGATACGCGTATTTT.

The rearrangement uses TRBV13 and TRBJ2-1, with a tentative D call TRBD2 (9 bases). The V and J ends lost 5 bases and 2 bases respectively, with 22 bases between them. The CDR3 totals 18 residues. The V gene's germline CDR1 is PRHDT and CDR2 FYEKMQ (reference sequence). CDR3 nucleotide sequence: TGTGCCAGCAGCCAAGCAGGGGGCCTAGCGGGGACCTACAATGAGCAGTTCTTC. Translation gives CASSQAGGLAGTYNEQFF.

The rearrangement joins TRBV2 to TRBJ1-2; D perhaps matches TRBD1 (5 bases). Germline V gives CDR1 SNHLY, CDR2 FYNNEI. The CDR3 contains 12 residues. With 6 bases removed from V and 4 bases from J, the gap between germline ends came to 9 bases. The CDR3 loop is CASRGLGYGYTF. CDR3 bases: TGTGCCAGCAGGGGACTGGGCTATGGCTACACCTTC. Looking up the rest from reference TRBV2 and TRBJ1-2 gives the full variable domain: EPEVTQTPSHQVTQMGQEVILRCVPISNHLYFYWYRQILGQKVEFLVSFYNNEISEKSEIFDDQFSVERPDGSNFTLKIRSTKLEDSAMYFCASRGLGYGYTFGSGTRLTVV.

This chain connects TRBV28 to TRBJ1-2, with unresolved D. V was trimmed by 10 bases and J by 0 bases, leaving 12 bases between them. CDR1 is MDHEN, CDR2 SYDVKM, per germline. This CDR3 region has 13 residues. This chain's CDR3 is CAIPVETNYGYTF. The CDR3 coding sequence is TGTGCCATCCCCGTGGAAACTAACTATGGCTACACCTTC.

Turning to this clonotype: A read error may be the cause here, since a much bigger clone is one base away. The chain employs TRBV12-3 or TRBV12-4 and TRBJ2-3, with no clear D. Between the trimmed V and J ends, which lost 1 base and 0 bases, there was a span of 8 bases. The CDR3 consists of 15 residues. The CDR3 spells CASSLVRLSTDTQYF. The CDR3 coding sequence is TGTGCCAGCAGTTTAGTAAGGCTGAGCACAGATACGCAGTATTTT.

The table lists this clonotype with a few counts. This chain connects TRBV20-1 to TRBJ2-3; possibly TRBD1 for D (5 bases). Germline V lookup: CDR1 DFQATT, CDR2 SNEGSKA (reference sequence). V dropped 0 bases and J dropped 0 bases, with 13 bases sitting between them. The CDR3 runs 16 residues. CDR3 sequence: CSARDRPGISTDTQYF. CDR3 sequence (DNA): TGCAGTGCTAGAGATCGGCCAGGGATTAGCACAGATACGCAGTATTTT.

This chain links TRBV20-1 with TRBJ1-2, with 7 nucleotides matching TRBD1. With 3 bases clipped from V and 2 bases from J, the junction kept 9 bases outside the gene matches. The length of the CDR3 is 15 residues. The germline V gene has CDR1 DFQATT and CDR2 SNEGSKA (reference sequence). CDR3: CSARDSGTVNYGYTF. The CDR3, as DNA: TGCAGTGCTAGGGATTCCGGGACAGTAAACTATGGCTACACCTTC.

The chain links TRBV9 to TRBJ2-5; 9 nucleotides match TRBD1. The J call may be faulty, since TRBJ2-7 better matches the DNA end. The CDR3 consists of 16 residues. Germline CDR1 reads SGDLS; CDR2 reads YYNGEE. CDR3 in DNA: TGTGCCAGCAGCGAGGGGGGTAGGACAGGGGCACACGAGCAGTACTTC. Translated: CASSEGGRTGAHEQYF.

The sample holds a few counts of this clonotype. The chain's CDR3 is CASSSISPSYEQYF. The CDR3 DNA sequence: TGCGCCAGCAGCTCCATCTCGCCCTCCTACGAGCAGTACTTC. The chain has TRBV5-1 and TRBJ2-7; D is uncertain. The CDR3 has 14 residues. Germline V gives CDR1 SGHRS, CDR2 YFSETQ. Trimming took off 3 bases at V and 0 bases at J, with 10 bases between the two ends.

The rearrangement joins TRBV18 to TRBJ2-5, with TRBD1 matching over 7 bases. The assigned J gene may be wrong: the sequence end matches TRBJ2-7 better. The germline gives CDR1 KGHSH, CDR2 LQKENI. The CDR3 loop spans 14 amino acids. CDR3 region: CASSPIQGSYEQYF. The CDR3 nucleotides read TGTGCCAGCTCACCAATACAGGGGTCCTACGAGCAGTACTTC.

The gene calls are TRBV5-1 and TRBJ2-1, with a tentative D call TRBD2 (6 bases). The CDR3 extends over 14 amino acids. The V gene lost 4 bases and the J gene lost 6 bases, with 14 bases spanning the gap. Germline V gene data show CDR1 as SGHRS and CDR2 as YFSETQ. This CDR3 is CASSIGGEVNEQFF. The DNA of the CDR3 is TGCGCCAGCAGCATCGGGGGTGAGGTCAATGAGCAGTTCTTC. The full variable domain, with the rest looked up from reference TRBV5-1 and TRBJ2-1, is KAGVTQTPRYLIKTRGQQVTLSCSPISGHRSVSWYQQTPGQGLQFLFEYFSETQRNKGNFPGRFSGRQFSNSRSEMNVSTLELGDSALYLCASSIGGEVNEQFFGPGTRLTVL.

CDR3 nucleotides: TGTGCCAGCTCACCAGGAAGGGGTAGGAGTGGGGCGTATTTT. Its protein product is CASSPGRGRSGAYF. The chain employs TRBV18 and TRBJ2-3; weak D call: TRBD1 (5 bases). V was clipped by 2 bases and J by 14 bases, with 20 bases between them. CDR1 KGHSH and CDR2 LQKENI come from the germline V gene. The CDR3 is 14 residues long.

This clonotype has just a few counts. The chain has TRBV18 and TRBJ2-7; perhaps TRBD1 as D (5 bases). The CDR3 runs to 14 residues. CDR1 is KGHSH, CDR2 LQKENI, per germline. The ends were cut back, 3 bases at V and 9 bases at J, with 18 bases in the middle. The CDR3 DNA reads TGTGCCAGCTCACCGACACAGGATAGTACGAGGCAGTACTTC. This gives the protein CASSPTQDSTRQYF.

This sequence joins TRBV12-3 or TRBV12-4 and TRBJ2-7; TRBD2 matches at 7 bases. The V and J ends lost 5 bases and 7 bases, in that order; junction bases with no gene match: 11. This CDR3 comprises 14 residues. The CDR3 DNA reads TGTGCCAGCAGTCCAGCGGGGCATTACTCGGAGCAGTACTTC. This gives the protein CASSPAGHYSEQYF.

In regard to this clonotype: At one boundary the junction diverges from the germline segment, which might be a read error. The rearrangement links TRBV9 to TRBJ2-1; D may correspond to TRBD1 or TRBD2 (6 bases each). This CDR3 is 18 amino acids long. CDR1 and CDR2 from the germline V gene are SGDLS and YYNGEE. The CDR3, as DNA: TGTGCCAGCAGCGTAGCCGTACTAGGGGGGAGCTCCTACAATGGGCAGTTCTTC. This codes for CASSVAVLGGSSYNGQFF. The full variable domain, in which reference TRBV9 and TRBJ2-1 provide the parts outside the CDR3, is DSGVTQTPKHLITATGQRVTLRCSPRSGDLSVYWYQQSLDQGLQFLIQYYNGEERAKGNILERFSAQQFPDLHSELNLSSLELGDSALYFCASSVAVLGGSSYNGQFFGPGTRLTVL.

The chain is built from TRBV20-1 and TRBJ2-1, with TRBD2 identical over 13 bases. The CDR3 loop spans 15 amino acids. Unmatched junction bases numbered 11, after V lost 6 bases and J lost 9 bases. Germline loops: CDR1 DFQATT, CDR2 SNEGSKA (reference sequence). The CDR3 loop reads CSAVGLAGSFGEQFF. The DNA for the CDR3 is TGCAGTGCAGTGGGACTAGCGGGGTCCTTCGGTGAGCAGTTCTTC.

The chain employs TRBV6-5 and TRBJ2-5; D is unresolved. The CDR3 extends over 14 amino acids. Germline loops: CDR1 MNHEY, CDR2 SVGAGI. The V gene lost 0 bases and the J gene lost 4 bases, with 9 bases spanning the gap. The DNA for the CDR3 is TGTGCCAGCAGTTACTCTTTGCTGAGAGAGACCCAGTACTTC. As protein: CASSYSLLRETQYF.

This sequence joins TRBV10-3 and TRBJ2-1; D might be TRBD1 (5 bases). The CDR3 is made up of 15 amino acids. V dropped 2 bases and J dropped 6 bases, with 14 bases sitting between them. Germline assignment: CDR1 ENHRY and CDR2 SYGVKD. CDR3 nucleotide sequence: TGTGCCATCAGTGAGGACGTCCAGGGTGGCAATGAGCAGTTCTTC. It encodes CAISEDVQGGNEQFF.

This clonotype has a single count. The junction departs from the called germline gene at one end, perhaps through a read error. CDR3 protein: CATQTRVVSYNGQFF. The CDR3, as DNA: TGTGCCACCCAGACGCGGGTGGTTTCCTACAATGGGCAGTTCTTC. The chain carries TRBV11-2 and TRBJ2-1; a weak D match, TRBD2 (5 bases). The germline CDR1 and CDR2 sequences are SGHAT and FQNNGV. This CDR3 is 15 amino acids long. Supplemented by reference TRBV11-2 and TRBJ2-1, the full variable domain reads EAGVAQSPRYKIIEKRQSVAFWCNPISGHATLYWYQQILGQGPKLLIQFQNNGVVDDSQLPKDRFSAERLKGVDSTLKIQPAKLEDSAVYLCATQTRVVSYNGQFFGPGTRLTVL.